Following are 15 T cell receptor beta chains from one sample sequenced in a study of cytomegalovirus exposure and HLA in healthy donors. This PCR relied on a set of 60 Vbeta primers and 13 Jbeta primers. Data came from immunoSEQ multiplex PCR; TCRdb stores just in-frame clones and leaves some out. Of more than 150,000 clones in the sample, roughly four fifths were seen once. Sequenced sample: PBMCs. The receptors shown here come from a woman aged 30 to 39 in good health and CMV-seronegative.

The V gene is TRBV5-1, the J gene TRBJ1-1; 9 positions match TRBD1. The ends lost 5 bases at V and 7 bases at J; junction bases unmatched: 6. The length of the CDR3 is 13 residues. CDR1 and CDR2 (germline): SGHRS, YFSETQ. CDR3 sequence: CASSRDREGEAFF. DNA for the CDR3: TGCGCCAGCAGTCGGGACAGGGAGGGTGAAGCTTTCTTT.

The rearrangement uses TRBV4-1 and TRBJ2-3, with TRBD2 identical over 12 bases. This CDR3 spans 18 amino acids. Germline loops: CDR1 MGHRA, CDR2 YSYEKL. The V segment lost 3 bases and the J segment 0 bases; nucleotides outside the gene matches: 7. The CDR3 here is CASSQLGLAGTSTDTQYF. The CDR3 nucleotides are TGCGCCAGCAGCCAGCTAGGACTAGCGGGAACTAGCACAGATACGCAGTATTTT.

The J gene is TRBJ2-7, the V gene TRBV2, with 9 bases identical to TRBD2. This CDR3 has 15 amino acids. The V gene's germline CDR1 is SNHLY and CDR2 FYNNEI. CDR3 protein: CGAGERGAPGYEQYF. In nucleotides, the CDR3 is TGTGGGGCGGGAGAGCGGGGGGCGCCAGGGTACGAGCAGTACTTC. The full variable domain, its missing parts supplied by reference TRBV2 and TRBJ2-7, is EPEVTQTPSHQVTQMGQEVILRCVPISNHLYFYWYRQILGQKVEFLVSFYNNEISEKSEIFDDQFSVERPDGSNFTLKIRSTKLEDSAMYFCGAGERGAPGYEQYFGPGTRLTVT.

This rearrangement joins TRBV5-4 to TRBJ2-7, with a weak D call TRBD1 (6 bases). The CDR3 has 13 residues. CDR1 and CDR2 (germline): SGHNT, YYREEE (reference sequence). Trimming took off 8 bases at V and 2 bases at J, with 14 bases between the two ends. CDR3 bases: TGTGCCAGTTCGACAGGATCCACCTACGAGCAGTACTTC. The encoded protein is CASSTGSTYEQYF.

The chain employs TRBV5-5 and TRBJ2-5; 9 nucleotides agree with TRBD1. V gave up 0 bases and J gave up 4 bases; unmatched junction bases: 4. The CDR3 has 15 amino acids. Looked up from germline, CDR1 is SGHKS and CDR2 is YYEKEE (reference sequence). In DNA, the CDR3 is TGTGCCAGCAGCTTGGTAGGACAGGGGCCAGAGACCCAGTACTTC. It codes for CASSLVGQGPETQYF.

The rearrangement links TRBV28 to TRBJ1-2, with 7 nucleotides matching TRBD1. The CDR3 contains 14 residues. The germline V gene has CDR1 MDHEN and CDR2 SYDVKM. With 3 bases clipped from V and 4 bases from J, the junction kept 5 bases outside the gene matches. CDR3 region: CASSLGTAPYGYTF. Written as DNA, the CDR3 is TGTGCCAGCAGTTTGGGGACAGCACCCTATGGCTACACCTTC.

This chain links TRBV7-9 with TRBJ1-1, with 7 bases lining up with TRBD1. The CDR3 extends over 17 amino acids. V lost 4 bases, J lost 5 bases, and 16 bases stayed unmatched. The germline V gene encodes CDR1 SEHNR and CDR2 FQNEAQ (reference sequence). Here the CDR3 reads CASSSNSFPGQKTEAFF. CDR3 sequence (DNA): TGTGCCAGCAGCTCCAATTCCTTCCCGGGACAGAAGACTGAAGCTTTCTTT. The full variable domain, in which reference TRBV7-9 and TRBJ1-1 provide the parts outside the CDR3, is DTGVSQNPRHKITKRGQNVTFRCDPISEHNRLYWYRQTLGQGPEFLTYFQNEAQLEKSRLLSDRFSAERPKGSFSTLEIQRTEQGDSAMYLCASSSNSFPGQKTEAFFGQGTRLTVV.

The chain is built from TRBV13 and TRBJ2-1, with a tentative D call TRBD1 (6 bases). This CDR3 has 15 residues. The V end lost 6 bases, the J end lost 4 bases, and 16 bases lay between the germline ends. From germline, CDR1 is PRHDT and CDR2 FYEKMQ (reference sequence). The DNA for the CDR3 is TGTGCCAGCAGACAAACAGGGACCCCTTACAATGAGCAGTTCTTC. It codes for CASRQTGTPYNEQFF.

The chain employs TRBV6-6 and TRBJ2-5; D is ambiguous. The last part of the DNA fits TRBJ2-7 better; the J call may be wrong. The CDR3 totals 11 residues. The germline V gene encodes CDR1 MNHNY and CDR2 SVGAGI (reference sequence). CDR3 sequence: CASSLHYEQYF. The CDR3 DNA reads TGTGCCAGCAGCCTGCACTACGAGCAGTACTTC.

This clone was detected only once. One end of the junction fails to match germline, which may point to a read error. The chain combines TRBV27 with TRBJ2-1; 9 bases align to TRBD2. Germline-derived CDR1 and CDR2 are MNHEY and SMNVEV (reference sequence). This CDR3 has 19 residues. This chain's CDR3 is CTSSSRGPSGIYSYNEQFF. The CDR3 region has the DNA TGTACCAGCAGTTCACGGGGGCCTAGCGGGATATACTCCTACAATGAGCAGTTCTTC.

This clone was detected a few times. The CDR3 is CASSLIVGTAPFTNTGELFF. As DNA, the CDR3 is TGTGCCAGCAGCTTAATTGTCGGGACAGCTCCCTTTACCAACACCGGGGAGCTGTTTTTT. The chain couples TRBV7-6 to TRBJ2-2; 7 bases are shared with TRBD1. This CDR3 is 20 amino acids long. CDR1 is SGHVS, CDR2 FNYEAQ, per germline. Losses at the gene ends were 2 bases for V and 2 bases for J; bases not matched to a gene: 17.

CDR3 in amino acids: CASSLAAGGLMGTDTQYF. DNA of the CDR3: TGTGCCAGCAGCTTGGCGGCAGGGGGTCTGATGGGCACAGATACGCAGTATTTT. The chain links TRBV5-4 to TRBJ2-3; 7 positions match TRBD1. The CDR3 totals 18 residues. The trim removed 0 bases at V and 1 base at J, leaving 11 bases unmatched. In germline, CDR1 is SGHNT, CDR2 YYREEE (reference sequence).

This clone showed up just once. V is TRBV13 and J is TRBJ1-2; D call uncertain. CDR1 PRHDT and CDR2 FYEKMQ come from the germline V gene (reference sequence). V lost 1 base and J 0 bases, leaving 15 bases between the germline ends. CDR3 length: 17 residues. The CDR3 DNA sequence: TGTGCCAGCAGCTTAGCGAGCAATCCTAACCCTAACTATGGCTACACCTTC. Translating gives CASSLASNPNPNYGYTF. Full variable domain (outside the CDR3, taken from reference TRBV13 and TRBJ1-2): AAGVIQSPRHLIKEKRETATLKCYPIPRHDTVYWYQQGPGQDPQFLISFYEKMQSDKGSIPDRFSAQQFSDYHSELNMSSLELGDSALYFCASSLASNPNPNYGYTFGSGTRLTVV.

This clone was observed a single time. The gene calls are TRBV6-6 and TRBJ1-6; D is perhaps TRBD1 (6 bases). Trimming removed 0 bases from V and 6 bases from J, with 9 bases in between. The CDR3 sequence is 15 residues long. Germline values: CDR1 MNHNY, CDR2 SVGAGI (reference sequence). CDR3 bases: TGTGCCAGCAGTTACTCGAACAGGGTTAATTCACCCCTCCACTTT. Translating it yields CASSYSNRVNSPLHF.

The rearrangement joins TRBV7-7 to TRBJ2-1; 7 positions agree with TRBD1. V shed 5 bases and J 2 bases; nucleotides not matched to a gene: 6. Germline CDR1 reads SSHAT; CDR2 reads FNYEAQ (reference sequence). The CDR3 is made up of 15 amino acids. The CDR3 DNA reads TGTGCCAGCAGCCCGGGGACAGAGCCCTACAATGAGCAGTTCTTC. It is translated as CASSPGTEPYNEQFF. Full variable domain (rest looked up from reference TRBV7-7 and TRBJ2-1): GAGVSQSPRYKVTKRGQDVTLRCDPISSHATLYWYQQALGQGPEFLTYFNYEAQPDKSGLPSDRFSAERPEGSISTLTIQRTEQRDSAMYRCASSPGTEPYNEQFFGPGTRLTVL.